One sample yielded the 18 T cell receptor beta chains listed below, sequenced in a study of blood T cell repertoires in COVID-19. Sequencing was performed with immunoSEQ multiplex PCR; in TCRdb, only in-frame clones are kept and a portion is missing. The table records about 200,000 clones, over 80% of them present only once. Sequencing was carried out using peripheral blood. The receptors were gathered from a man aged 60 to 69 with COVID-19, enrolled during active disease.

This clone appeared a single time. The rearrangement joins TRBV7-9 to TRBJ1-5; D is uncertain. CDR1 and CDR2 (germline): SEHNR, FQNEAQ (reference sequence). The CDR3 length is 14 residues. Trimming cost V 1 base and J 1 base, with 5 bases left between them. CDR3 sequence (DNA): TGTGCCAGCAGCTTAGACATGAGCAATCAGCCCCAGCATTTT. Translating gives CASSLDMSNQPQHF.

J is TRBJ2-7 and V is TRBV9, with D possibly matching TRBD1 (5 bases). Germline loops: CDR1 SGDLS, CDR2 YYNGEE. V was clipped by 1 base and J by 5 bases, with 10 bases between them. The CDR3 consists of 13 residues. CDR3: CASSVRQMDEQYF. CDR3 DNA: TGTGCCAGCAGCGTAAGACAGATGGACGAGCAGTACTTC.

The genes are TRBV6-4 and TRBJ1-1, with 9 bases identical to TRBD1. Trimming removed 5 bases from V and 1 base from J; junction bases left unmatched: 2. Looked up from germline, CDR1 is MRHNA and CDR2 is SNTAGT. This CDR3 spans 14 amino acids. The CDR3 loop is CASSTGGWNTEAFF. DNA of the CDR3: TGTGCCAGCAGTACAGGGGGCTGGAACACTGAAGCTTTCTTT.

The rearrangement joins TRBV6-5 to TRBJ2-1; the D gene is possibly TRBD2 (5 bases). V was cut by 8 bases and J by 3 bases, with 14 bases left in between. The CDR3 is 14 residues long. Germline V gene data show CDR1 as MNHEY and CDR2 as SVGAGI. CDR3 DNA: TGTGCCAGCGGGATGGGAGACCTCTACAATGAGCAGTTCTTC. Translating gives CASGMGDLYNEQFF.

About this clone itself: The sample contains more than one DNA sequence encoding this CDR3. The CDR3 nucleotides read TGTGCCAGCAGCCAAACACGACAGGGTTATAATTCACCCCTCCACTTT. This sequence encodes CASSQTRQGYNSPLHF. The chain recombines TRBV7-8 with TRBJ1-6; 7 bases are shared with TRBD1. Germline V lookup: CDR1 SGHVS, CDR2 FQNEAQ. After removal of 5 bases from V and 4 bases from J, the junction contained 8 bases not matched to a gene. The CDR3 contains 16 residues.

The CDR3 loop reads CASSQGTGTLRVNTIYF. CDR3 nucleotides: TGTGCCAGCAGCCAGGGGACAGGGACGTTACGGGTAAACACCATATATTTT. The V gene is TRBV3-1 (or the pseudogene TRBV3-2), the J gene TRBJ1-3, with 9 bases that match TRBD1. Losses at the gene ends were 3 bases for V and 6 bases for J; bases not matched to a gene: 12. The germline gives CDR1 LGHDT, CDR2 YNNKEL (reference sequence). The CDR3 spans 17 residues.

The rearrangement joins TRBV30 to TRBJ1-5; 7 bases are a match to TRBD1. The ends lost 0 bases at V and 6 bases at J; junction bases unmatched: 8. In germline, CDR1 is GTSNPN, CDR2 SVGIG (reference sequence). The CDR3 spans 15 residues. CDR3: CAWSVGGGQGQPQHF. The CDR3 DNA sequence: TGTGCCTGGAGTGTAGGAGGGGGCCAGGGTCAGCCCCAGCATTTT.

The CDR3 loop reads CASGADRGNYEQFF. CDR3 sequence (DNA): TGTGCCAGTGGGGCGGACCGGGGGAATTATGAGCAGTTCTTC. This chain connects TRBV19 to TRBJ2-1; possibly TRBD2 for D (6 bases). The CDR3 is made up of 14 amino acids. CDR1 is LNHDA and CDR2 is SQIVND in the germline V gene (reference sequence). Between the trimmed V and J ends, which lost 8 bases and 8 bases, there was a span of 19 bases.

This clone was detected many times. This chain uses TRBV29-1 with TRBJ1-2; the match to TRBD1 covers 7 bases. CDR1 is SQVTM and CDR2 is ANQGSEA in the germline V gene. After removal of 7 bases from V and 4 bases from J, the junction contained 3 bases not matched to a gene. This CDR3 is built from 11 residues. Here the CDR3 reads CSAGDSYGYTF. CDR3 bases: TGCAGCGCGGGGGACAGCTATGGCTACACCTTC.

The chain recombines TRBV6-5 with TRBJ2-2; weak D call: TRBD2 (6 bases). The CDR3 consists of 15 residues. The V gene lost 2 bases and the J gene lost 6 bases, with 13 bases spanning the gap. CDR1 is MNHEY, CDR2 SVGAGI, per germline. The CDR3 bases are TGTGCCAGCAGTTACGGGAGGTCCAACGCCGGGGAGCTGTTTTTT. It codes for CASSYGRSNAGELFF.

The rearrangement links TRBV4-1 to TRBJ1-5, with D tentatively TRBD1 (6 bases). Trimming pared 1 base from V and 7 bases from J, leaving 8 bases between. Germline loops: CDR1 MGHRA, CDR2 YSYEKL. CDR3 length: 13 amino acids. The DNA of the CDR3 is TGCGCCAGCAGCCAAGTACAGGGCCAGCCCCAGCATTTT. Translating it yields CASSQVQGQPQHF.

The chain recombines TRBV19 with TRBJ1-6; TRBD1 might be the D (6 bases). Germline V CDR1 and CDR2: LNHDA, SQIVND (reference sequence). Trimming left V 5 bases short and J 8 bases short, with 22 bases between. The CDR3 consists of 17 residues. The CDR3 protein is CASSWNVGTPIYSPLHF. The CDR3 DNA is TGTGCCAGTAGTTGGAACGTCGGGACACCTATCTATTCACCCCTCCACTTT.

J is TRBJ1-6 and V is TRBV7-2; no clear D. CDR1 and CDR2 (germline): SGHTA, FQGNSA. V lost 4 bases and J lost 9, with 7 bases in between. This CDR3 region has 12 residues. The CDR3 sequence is CASSSPGSPLHF. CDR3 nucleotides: TGTGCCAGCAGCTCCCCCGGTTCACCCCTCCACTTT.

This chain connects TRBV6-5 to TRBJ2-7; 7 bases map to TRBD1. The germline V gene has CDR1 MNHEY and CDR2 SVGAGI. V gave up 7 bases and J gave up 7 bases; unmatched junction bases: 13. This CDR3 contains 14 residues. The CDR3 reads CASKEGALLREQYF. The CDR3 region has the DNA TGTGCCAGCAAAGAGGGGGCGCTATTGCGGGAGCAGTACTTC.

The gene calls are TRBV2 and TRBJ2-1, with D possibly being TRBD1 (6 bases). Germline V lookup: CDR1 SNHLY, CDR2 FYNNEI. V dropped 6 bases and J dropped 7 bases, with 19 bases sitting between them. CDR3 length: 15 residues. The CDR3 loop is CASSSGTTGTNEQFF. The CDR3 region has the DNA TGTGCCAGCAGCTCCGGGACAACGGGAACAAATGAGCAGTTCTTC.

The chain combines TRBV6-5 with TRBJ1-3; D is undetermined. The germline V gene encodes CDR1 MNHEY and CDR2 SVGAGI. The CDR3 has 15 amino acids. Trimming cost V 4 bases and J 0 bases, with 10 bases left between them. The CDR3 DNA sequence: TGTGCCAGCAGTTCATCCGGGATCTCTGGAAACACCATATATTTT. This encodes CASSSSGISGNTIYF.

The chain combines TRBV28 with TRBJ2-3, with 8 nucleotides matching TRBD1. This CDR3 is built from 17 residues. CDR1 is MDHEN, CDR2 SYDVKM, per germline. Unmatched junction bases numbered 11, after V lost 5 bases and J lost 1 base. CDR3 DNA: TGTGCCAGCAGTCCCTCTTGGACAGGGTCGGGCACAGATACGCAGTATTTT. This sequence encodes CASSPSWTGSGTDTQYF.

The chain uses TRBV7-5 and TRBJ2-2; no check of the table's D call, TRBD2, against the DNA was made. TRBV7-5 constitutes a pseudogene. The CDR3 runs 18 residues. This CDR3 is CVRSLTGSGSFGTGELFF. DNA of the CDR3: TGTGTCAGAAGCTTAACCGGTAGCGGGAGTTTCGGCACCGGGGAGCTGTTTTTT.